This T cell receptor beta chain is from a study of OX40 agonist ivuxolimab in advanced cancers. About the full investigation: Ivuxolimab was a fully human IgG2 agonistic monoclonal antibody targeting the costimulatory receptor OX40 (CD134). Intravenous ivuxolimab was administered to patients every 2 weeks at six dose levels: 0.01, 0.1, 0.3, 1.5, 3 and 10 mg/kg. Of the approximately 54 dose-escalation patients, hepatocellular carcinoma was present in about 20, melanoma in roughly 15, renal cell carcinoma in 9 and head and neck cancer in 9. A male proportion of 70% to 90% and a mean age of roughly 58 years, ranging from 23 to 79, were recorded for the dose-escalation cohort. Patients were allowed to have had prior anti-PD-1, anti-PD-L1 or anti-CTLA-4 therapy, and approximately 39% of the dose-escalation patients had been treated with checkpoint inhibitors. Three dose-escalation patients achieved partial responses, one with hepatocellular carcinoma and two with cutaneous melanoma. The point of sequencing TCRbeta in the periphery was to test whether ivuxolimab changed TCR sequence diversity and drove clonal T-cell expansion. The paper reports the monotherapy dose-escalation portion (N = 52 patients) of the phase I ivuxolimab trial.

For sequencing of the TCRbeta CDR3 region, genomic DNA was extracted from the sorted cells. The immunoSEQ Assay was used for sequencing of TCRbeta CDR3 regions. This immuneACCESS table, as held by TCRdb, lists in-frame sequences with V and J called but not all clones. Of the missing ones, under half trace to an unresolved V gene in checked studies; the others have no known cause. For this sample there are tens of thousands of clones; about 89% appear just once. Of the sample, about a third is held by the ten largest clones. The trial excluded patients who had a history of autoimmune disease or were on systemic immunosuppression. Peripheral blood for TCR sequencing was collected from all dose cohorts at baseline, on cycle 4 day 1, and on cycle 7 day 1. Samples came from an open-label, multicenter, first-in-human phase I dose-escalation trial of ivuxolimab. Adults with locally advanced or metastatic melanoma, renal cell, hepatocellular, or head and neck squamous cell carcinoma were enrolled in the trial. CD4+ and CD8+ T cells were sorted separately from peripheral blood before TCR sequencing.

In the germline V gene, CDR1 corresponds to SGHVS and CDR2 to FQNEAQ. The CDR3 sequence holds 15 residues, the cysteine and phenylalanine included. Only the CDR3 DNA is retained, 45 bases long and in frame from the first base. V is reduced by 4 bases and J by 7 bases, leaving a spacing of 17 bases between them. On the study overall, not on this receptor specifically: In partial responders in the 0.1-3.0 mg/kg groups, normalized peripheral clonal expansion was found to be among the lowest, especially among CD8+ T cells. The antigen specificity of the peripheral T cells that underwent clonal expansion was not determined. After ivuxolimab, expanded clones were on average more numerous among CD8+ T cells than among CD4+ T cells. Low levels of normalized T-cell clonal expansion were also seen in some patients who did not respond. At doses from 0.1 to 3.0 mg/kg, clonal expansion was seen in both CD4+ and CD8+ blood T cells between baseline and week 6.

Note on this clone: Its antigen has not been determined. No clone much larger than this one lies a single base away; base qualities are absent.

The TCR originated in an adult with an advanced solid tumor such as melanoma, head and neck, liver or kidney cancer. This receptor chain uses TRBV7-8 and TRBJ2-1, with the identity of the D gene unclear. This material consisted of CD4+ or CD8+ T cells sorted from blood, taken in a trial of the OX40 agonist ivuxolimab. This receptor has the CDR3 CASSYLGRSVNEQFF. The nucleotides are TGTGCCAGCAGCTATTTGGGCCGTAGTGTAAATGAGCAGTTCTTC.